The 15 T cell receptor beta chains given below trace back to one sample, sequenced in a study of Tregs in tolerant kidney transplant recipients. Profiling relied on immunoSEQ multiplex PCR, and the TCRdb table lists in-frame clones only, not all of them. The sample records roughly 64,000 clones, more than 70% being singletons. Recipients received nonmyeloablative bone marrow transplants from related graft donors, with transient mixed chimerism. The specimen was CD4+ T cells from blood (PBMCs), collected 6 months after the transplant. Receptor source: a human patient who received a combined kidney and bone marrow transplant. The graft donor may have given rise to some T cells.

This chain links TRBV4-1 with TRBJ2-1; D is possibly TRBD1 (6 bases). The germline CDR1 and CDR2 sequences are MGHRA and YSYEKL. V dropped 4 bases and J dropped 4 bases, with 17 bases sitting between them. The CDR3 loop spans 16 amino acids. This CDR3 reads CASSPRTVISYNEQFF. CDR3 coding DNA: TGCGCCAGCAGCCCTCGGACAGTTATAAGTTACAATGAGCAGTTCTTC.

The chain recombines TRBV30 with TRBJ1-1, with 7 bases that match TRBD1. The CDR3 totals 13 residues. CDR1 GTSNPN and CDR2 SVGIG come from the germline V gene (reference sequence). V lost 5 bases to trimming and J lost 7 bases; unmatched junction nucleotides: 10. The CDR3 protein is CAWEKNRGSEAFF. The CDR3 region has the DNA TGTGCCTGGGAAAAAAACAGGGGCAGTGAAGCTTTCTTT.

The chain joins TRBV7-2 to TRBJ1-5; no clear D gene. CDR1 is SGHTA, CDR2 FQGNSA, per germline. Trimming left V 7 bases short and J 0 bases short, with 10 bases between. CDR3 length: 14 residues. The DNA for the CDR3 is TGTGCCAGCAACAGCTTTTATAGCAATCAGCCCCAGCATTTT. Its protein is CASNSFYSNQPQHF.

The CDR3 sequence is CASSPRGAPRGTDTQYF. The CDR3 nucleotides read TGTGCCAGCAGCCCTAGGGGCGCCCCTAGGGGTACAGATACGCAGTATTTT. The rearrangement uses TRBV7-2 and TRBJ2-3, with a tentative D call TRBD1 (5 bases). The V end lost 5 bases, the J end lost 3 bases, and 21 bases lay between the germline ends. CDR1 is SGHTA and CDR2 is FQGNSA in the germline V gene. CDR3 length: 17 amino acids.

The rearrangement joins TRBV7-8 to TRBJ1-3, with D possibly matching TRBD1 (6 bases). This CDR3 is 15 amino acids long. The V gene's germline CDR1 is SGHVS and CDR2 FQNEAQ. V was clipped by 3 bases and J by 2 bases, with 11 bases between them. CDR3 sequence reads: CASSFSGAPGNTIYF. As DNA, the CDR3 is TGTGCCAGCAGCTTCTCAGGGGCCCCTGGAAACACCATATATTTT. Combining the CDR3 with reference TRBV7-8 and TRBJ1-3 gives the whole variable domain GAGVSQSPRYKVAKRGQDVALRCDPISGHVSLFWYQQALGQGPEFLTYFQNEAQLDKSGLPSDRFFAERPEGSVSTLKIQRTQQEDSAVYLCASSFSGAPGNTIYFGEGSWLTVV.

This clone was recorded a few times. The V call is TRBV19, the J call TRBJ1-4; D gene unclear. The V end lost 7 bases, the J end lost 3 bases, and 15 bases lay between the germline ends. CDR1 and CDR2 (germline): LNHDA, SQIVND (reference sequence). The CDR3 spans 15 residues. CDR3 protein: CASTSAGNANEKLFF. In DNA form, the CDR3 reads TGTGCCAGTACGTCGGCAGGTAACGCTAATGAAAAACTGTTTTTT.

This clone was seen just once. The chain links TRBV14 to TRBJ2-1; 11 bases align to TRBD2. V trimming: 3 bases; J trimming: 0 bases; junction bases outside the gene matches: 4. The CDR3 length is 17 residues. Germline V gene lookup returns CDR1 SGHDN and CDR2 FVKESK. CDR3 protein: CASSHIAGGPSYNEQFF. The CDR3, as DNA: TGTGCCAGCAGCCATATAGCGGGGGGGCCCTCCTACAATGAGCAGTTCTTC.

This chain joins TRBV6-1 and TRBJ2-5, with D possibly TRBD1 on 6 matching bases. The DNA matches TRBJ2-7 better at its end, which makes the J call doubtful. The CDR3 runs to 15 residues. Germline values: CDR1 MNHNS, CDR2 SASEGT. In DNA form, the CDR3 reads TGTGCCAGCAACTTCAAACAGGGTTCCATGTACGAGCAGTACTTC. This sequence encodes CASNFKQGSMYEQYF.

CDR3 amino acids: CSALGQPNQPQHF. CDR3 sequence (DNA): TGCAGCGCCCTGGGACAGCCAAATCAGCCCCAGCATTTT. This chain joins TRBV29-1 and TRBJ1-5, with 7 positions matching TRBD1. CDR1 and CDR2 from the germline V gene are SQVTM and ANQGSEA. The CDR3 contains 13 residues. V lost 7 bases and J lost 4; bases outside the gene matches: 7.

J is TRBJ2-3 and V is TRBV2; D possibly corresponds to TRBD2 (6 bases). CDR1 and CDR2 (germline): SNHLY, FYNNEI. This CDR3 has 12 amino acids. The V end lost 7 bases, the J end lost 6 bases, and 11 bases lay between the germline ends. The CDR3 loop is CASNGRSDTQYF. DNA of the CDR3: TGTGCCAGCAACGGGAGAAGTGATACGCAGTATTTT.

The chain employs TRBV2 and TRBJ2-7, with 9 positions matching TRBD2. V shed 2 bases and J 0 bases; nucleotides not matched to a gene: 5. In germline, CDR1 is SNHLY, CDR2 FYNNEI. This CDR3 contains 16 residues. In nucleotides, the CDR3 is TGTGCCAGCAGTGAATTGGTAGCGGGGGACTCCTACGAGCAGTACTTC. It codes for CASSELVAGDSYEQYF.

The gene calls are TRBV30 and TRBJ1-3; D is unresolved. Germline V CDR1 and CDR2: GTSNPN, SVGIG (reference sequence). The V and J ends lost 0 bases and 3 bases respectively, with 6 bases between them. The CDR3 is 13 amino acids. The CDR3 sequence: CAWSVGGGNTIYF. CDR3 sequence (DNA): TGTGCCTGGAGTGTCGGTGGTGGAAACACCATATATTTT. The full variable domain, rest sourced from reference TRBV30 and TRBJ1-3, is SQTIHQWPATLVQPVGSPLSLECTVEGTSNPNLYWYRQAAGRGLQLLFYSVGIGQISSEVPQNLSASRPQDRQFILSSKKLLLSDSGFYLCAWSVGGGNTIYFGEGSWLTVV.

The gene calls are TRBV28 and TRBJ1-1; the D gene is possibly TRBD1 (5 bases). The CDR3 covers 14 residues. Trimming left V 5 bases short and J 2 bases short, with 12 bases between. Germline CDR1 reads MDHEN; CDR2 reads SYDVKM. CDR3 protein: CASSRYRKNTEAFF. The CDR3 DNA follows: TGTGCCAGCAGTCGCTACAGGAAAAACACTGAAGCTTTCTTT.

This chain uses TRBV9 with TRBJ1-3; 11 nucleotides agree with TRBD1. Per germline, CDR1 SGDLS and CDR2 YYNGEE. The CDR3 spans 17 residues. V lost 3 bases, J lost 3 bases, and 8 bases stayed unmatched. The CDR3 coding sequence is TGTGCCAGCAGCGAACGGGACAGGGGGTTTGTTGGAAACACCATATATTTT. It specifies CASSERDRGFVGNTIYF.

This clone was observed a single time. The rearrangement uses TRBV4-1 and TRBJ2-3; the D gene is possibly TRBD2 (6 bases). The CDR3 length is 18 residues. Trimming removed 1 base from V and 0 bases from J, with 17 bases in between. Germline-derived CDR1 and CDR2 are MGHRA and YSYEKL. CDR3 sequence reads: CASSQVRGPLPSTDTQYF. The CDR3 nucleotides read TGCGCCAGCAGCCAAGTGCGGGGCCCACTCCCTAGCACAGATACGCAGTATTTT.